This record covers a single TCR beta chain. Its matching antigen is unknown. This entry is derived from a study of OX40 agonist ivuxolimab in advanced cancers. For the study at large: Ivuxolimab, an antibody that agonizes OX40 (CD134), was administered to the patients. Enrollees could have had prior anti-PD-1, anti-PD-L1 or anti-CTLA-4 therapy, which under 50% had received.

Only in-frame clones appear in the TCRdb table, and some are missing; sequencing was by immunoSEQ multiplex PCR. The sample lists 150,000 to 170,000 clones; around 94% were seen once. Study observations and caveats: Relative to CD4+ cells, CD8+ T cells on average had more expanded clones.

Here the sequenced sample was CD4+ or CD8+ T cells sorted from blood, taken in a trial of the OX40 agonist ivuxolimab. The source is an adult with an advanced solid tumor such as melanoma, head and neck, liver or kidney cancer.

The CDR3 bases are TGTGCCAGCAGCTTCGACAGGGACTACGAGCAGTACTTC. Protein sequence: CASSFDRDYEQYF. The rearrangement links TRBV7-2 to TRBJ2-5; 7 bases fit TRBD1. The end of the DNA fits TRBJ2-7 better, so the J call may be wrong. The germline V gene has CDR1 SGHTA and CDR2 FQGNSA. The CDR3 has 13 amino acids.